A single sample gave rise to the 8 T cell receptor beta chains below, sequenced in a study of tumor and adjacent non-tumor tissue in lung cancer (dated by TCRdb to 2017 to 2018). RNA was isolated from bulk unsorted tissue, and RNA quality was assessed with a NanoDrop ND-1000 and an Agilent 2100. Normal lung samples were distant non-tumor tissue taken more than 3 cm from the tumor edge. Library generation was performed with multiplex PCR. The instrument was an Illumina HiSeq 2500. TCRbeta libraries were constructed through three rounds of nested PCR with primers (Table S4) according to protocols modified from ARM-PCR. TCRdb ran its own pipeline on the public reads, namely fastp trimming at Q25 and MiXCR clone calling, and kept in-frame beta chains. Rows matching on CDR3 protein sequence are summarized as one entry with the most common DNA and genes. The sample table shows roughly 75,000 distinct CDR3 sequences, and 55% to 70% are seen once. The ten largest clones add up to approximately 30% of the sample.

Sequenced: distant non-tumor lung tissue. These receptors originate from a woman in her forties or fifties with non-small cell lung cancer.

This clonotype was counted a single time. A much more abundant neighbour one base away suggests this may be a read error. The chain is built from TRBV29-1 and TRBJ2-1, with 8 positions matching TRBD2. The CDR3 is made up of 12 amino acids. V was pared by 1 base and J by 16 bases, with 9 bases of the junction left unmatched. Germline CDR1 and CDR2: SQVTM and ANQGSEA. This CDR3 reads CSVEGLAGRCFF. Here the CDR3 DNA reads TGCAGCGTTGAAGGTCTAGCGGGCAGGTGTTTCTTC.

As regards this clonotype: This sequence may be a read error, since a much larger clone differs from it by one base. This rearrangement joins TRBV29-1 to TRBJ2-1, with a weak D call TRBD2 (6 bases). This CDR3 comprises 12 residues. Germline loops: CDR1 SQVTM, CDR2 ANQGSEA. The CDR3 loop reads CSVDPDYNEEFF. The DNA of the CDR3 is TGCAGCGTCGACCCGGACTACAATGAGGAGTTCTTC.

The V gene is TRBV7-8, the J gene TRBJ2-3; 7 nucleotides match TRBD2. The CDR3 loop spans 18 amino acids. The V and J ends lost 5 bases and 0 bases, in that order; junction bases with no gene match: 14. In germline, CDR1 is SGHVS, CDR2 FQNEAQ. CDR3 amino acids: CASSTRGGASASTDTQYF. The CDR3 nucleotides read TGTGCCAGCAGCACTCGGGGAGGGGCTAGCGCTAGCACAGATACGCAGTATTTT.

On this clonotype: This CDR3 fails to terminate in the conserved phenylalanine or tryptophan, so it likely reflects a read error. V is TRBV12-3 or TRBV12-4 and J is TRBJ2-5; D unclear. CDR3 length: 13 residues. V was shortened by 3 bases and J by 5 bases, with 10 bases between the two germline ends. In DNA, the CDR3 is TGTGCCAGCAGTTTGTTAGACGGGGAGACCCAGTACTCC. Residues: CASSLLDGETQYS.

A remark on this clonotype: As the CDR3 is not closed by the conserved phenylalanine or tryptophan, this likely results from a read error. Here the CDR3 DNA reads TGTGCTAGCATCTTCCTAGCCCAATACAATGAGCAGTTCCTC. This sequence encodes CASIFLAQYNEQFL. The chain uses TRBV11-2 and TRBJ2-1; D is possibly TRBD2 (5 bases). From germline, CDR1 is SGHAT and CDR2 FQNNGV. CDR3 length equals 14 residues.

The rearrangement uses TRBV24-1 and TRBJ2-2; maybe TRBD2 (6 bases). The CDR3 covers 19 residues. With 6 bases removed from V and 0 bases from J, the gap between germline ends came to 22 bases. Germline assignment: CDR1 KGHDR and CDR2 SFDVKD. The CDR3 spells CATSPARDASVTNTGELFF. The CDR3 region has the DNA TGTGCCACCAGTCCAGCTCGGGACGCTAGCGTAACGAACACCGGGGAGCTGTTTTTT.

Comment on this clonotype: One end of the junction varies from germline; a read error may be responsible. The chain joins TRBV11-1 to TRBJ1-5; 7 bases are shared with TRBD1. The germline gives CDR1 SGHAT, CDR2 FQDESV (reference sequence). There are 18 residues in the CDR3. The CDR3 here is CASTSWDSPKYSNRPQHF. DNA of the CDR3: TGTGCCAGCACCTCGTGGGACAGCCCAAAATATAGCAATCGGCCCCAGCATTTT.

This rearrangement joins TRBV5-6 to TRBJ2-3, with 9 bases lining up with TRBD2. Germline assignment: CDR1 SGHDT and CDR2 YYEEEE. The CDR3 runs to 15 residues. Here the CDR3 DNA reads TGTGTCAACAACCAATTAGCGGGAGTAAGAGATACGCAGTATTTT. It is translated as CVNNQLAGVRDTQYF. The complete variable domain, with remaining parts taken from reference TRBV5-6 and TRBJ2-3, reads DAGVTQSPTHLIKTRGQQVTLRCSPKSGHDTVSWYQQALGQGPQFIFQYYEEEERQRGNFPDRFSGHQFPNYSSELNVNALLLGDSALYLCVNNQLAGVRDTQYFGPGTRLTVL.